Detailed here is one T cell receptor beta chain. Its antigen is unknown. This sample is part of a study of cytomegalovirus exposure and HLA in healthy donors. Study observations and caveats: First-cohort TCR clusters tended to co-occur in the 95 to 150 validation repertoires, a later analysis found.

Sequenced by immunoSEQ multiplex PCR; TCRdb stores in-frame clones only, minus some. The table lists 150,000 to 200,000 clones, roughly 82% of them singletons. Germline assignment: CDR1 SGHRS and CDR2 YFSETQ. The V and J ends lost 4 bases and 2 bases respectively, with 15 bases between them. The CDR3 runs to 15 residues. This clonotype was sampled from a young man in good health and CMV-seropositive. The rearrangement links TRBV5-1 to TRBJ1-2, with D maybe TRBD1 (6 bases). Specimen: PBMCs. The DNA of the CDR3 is TGCGCCAGCAGCAATCGGGGGGCAGGGAACTATGGCTACACCTTC. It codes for CASSNRGAGNYGYTF.